This is a list of T cell receptor beta chains from one sample in a study of a mutant IDH1 vaccine in newly diagnosed glioma. These TCRs are of unknown antigen specificity. This table comes from immunoSEQ multiplex PCR, and its TCRdb copy is limited to in-frame clones, with some not included. The sample records some 40,000 clones, 75% being singletons. The sample consisted of PBMCs, taken from a glioma patient whose treatment included an IDH1 peptide vaccine. The source is a man aged 35 to 55 with glioma. Each CDR3 is given with its conserved first and last residue. Fields, in order: V gene, J gene, clone size, D gene, CDR3 DNA, CDR3 protein. The D gene is left open where the match is weak. Clone size appears in some rows only: once, few, many, or a class for an expanded clone.

>TRBV5-6|TRBJ2-5|.|TRBD1
TGTGCCAGCAGCCCGGGACAGCAAGAGACCCAGTACTTC
CASSPGQQETQYF
>TRBV7-2|TRBJ2-7|.|.
TGTGCCAGCAGCTTGTCAGGTTTCGAGCAGTACTTC
CASSLSGFEQYF
>TRBV14|TRBJ2-6|few|TRBD2
TGTGCCAGCAGCCAGGGAGGGTTTAGTGGGGCCAACGTCCTGACTTTC
CASSQGGFSGANVLTF
>TRBV29-1|TRBJ2-1|.|TRBD1
TGCAGCTACCAACGGACAGGGTCCTACAATGAGCAGTTCTTC
CSYQRTGSYNEQFF
>TRBV11-2|TRBJ2-1|.|.
TGTGCCAGCAGCTTCCTTGGTAGTGCGGTCGAGAATGAGCAGTTCTTC
CASSFLGSAVENEQFF
>TRBV4-3|TRBJ1-1|few|TRBD1
TGCGCCAGCAGCCAAGATCGGACAGGGGGGGCTGAAGCTTTCTTT
CASSQDRTGGAEAFF
>TRBV18|TRBJ2-1|few|.
TGTGCCAGCTCACCGGACAGTTTTGAGCAGTTCTTC
CASSPDSFEQFF
>TRBV5-1|TRBJ2-7|.|TRBD1
TGCGCCAGCAGCTTCACGGGACAGGGATTTGACGAGCAGTACTTC
CASSFTGQGFDEQYF
>TRBV7-2|TRBJ2-5|.|.
TGTGCCAGCAGCTTAGGAGGGTTAGGGGAGACCCAGTACTTC
CASSLGGLGETQYF
>TRBV2|TRBJ1-5|.|TRBD1
TGTGCCAGCAGCCCAGGGGGGGGCCAGCCCCAGCATTTT
CASSPGGGQPQHF
>TRBV5-6|TRBJ2-1|.|TRBD2
TGTGCCAGCAGCTTGCGACTAGCGATTATTGAGCAGTTCTTC
CASSLRLAIIEQFF
>TRBV6-1|TRBJ1-5|.|.
TGTGCCAGCAGCCCCTTTGGGGGAGTGGGACAGCCCCAGCATTTT
CASSPFGGVGQPQHF
>TRBV5-3|TRBJ1-4|few|TRBD1
TGTGCCAGAAGCTTGGCACAGGGGAGTGGAAAACTGTTTTTT
CARSLAQGSGKLFF
>TRBV11-2|TRBJ1-3|.|.
TGTGCCAGCATCGAACAGAACTCTGGAAACACCATATATTTT
CASIEQNSGNTIYF
>TRBV19|TRBJ2-6|.|.
TGTGCCAGTAGTCAATCACAAAGTCGGGCCAACGTCCTGACTTTC
CASSQSQSRANVLTF
>TRBV15|TRBJ1-4|.|TRBD1
TGTGCCACCAGAGGACAGGGGGCCTCGTTTGCAACTAATGAAAAACTGTTTTTT
CATRGQGASFATNEKLFF
>TRBV5-1|TRBJ2-1|medium-sized|.
TGCGCCAGCCGAAAAGAGATATCACACAATGAGCAGTTCTTC
CASRKEISHNEQFF
>TRBV5-1|TRBJ1-2|.|.
TGCGCCAGCAGCGTACAGGGTCCCGCCTCCGGAGGCTACACCTTC
CASSVQGPASGGYTF
>TRBV11-2|TRBJ2-1|.|.
TGTGCCAGCAGCTTAGTCAAACACCGATACAATGAGCAGTTCTTC
CASSLVKHRYNEQFF
>TRBV7-2|TRBJ1-1|.|.
TGTGCCAGCAGCTCTTCACGGGGTATAGCTTTCTTT
CASSSSRGIAFF
>TRBV19|TRBJ2-7|.|TRBD1
TGTGCCACAGGACAGGGCTACGAGCAGTACTTC
CATGQGYEQYF
>TRBV19|TRBJ2-1|.|TRBD2
TGTGCCAGTAGGGAGCGGGGTAGGGGCAATGAGCAGTTCTTC
CASRERGRGNEQFF